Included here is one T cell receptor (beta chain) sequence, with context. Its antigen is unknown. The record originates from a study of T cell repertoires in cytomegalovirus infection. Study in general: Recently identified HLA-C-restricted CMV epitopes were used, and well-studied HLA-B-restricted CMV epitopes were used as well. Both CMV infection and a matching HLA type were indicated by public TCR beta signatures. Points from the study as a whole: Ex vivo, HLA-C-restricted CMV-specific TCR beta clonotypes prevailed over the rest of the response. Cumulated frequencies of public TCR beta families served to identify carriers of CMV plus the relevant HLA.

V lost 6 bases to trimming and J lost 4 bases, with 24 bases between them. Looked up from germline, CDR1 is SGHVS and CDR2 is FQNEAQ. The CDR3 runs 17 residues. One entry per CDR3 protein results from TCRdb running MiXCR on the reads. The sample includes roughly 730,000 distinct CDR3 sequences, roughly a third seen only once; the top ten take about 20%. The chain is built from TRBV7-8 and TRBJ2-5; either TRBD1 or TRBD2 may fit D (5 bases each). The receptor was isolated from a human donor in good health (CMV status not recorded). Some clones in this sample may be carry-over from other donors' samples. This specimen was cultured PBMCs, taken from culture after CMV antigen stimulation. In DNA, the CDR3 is TGTGCCAGCAGTCCGGCCTCGGGGACCGGGGTAGGAGAGACCCAGTACTTC. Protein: CASSPASGTGVGETQYF.